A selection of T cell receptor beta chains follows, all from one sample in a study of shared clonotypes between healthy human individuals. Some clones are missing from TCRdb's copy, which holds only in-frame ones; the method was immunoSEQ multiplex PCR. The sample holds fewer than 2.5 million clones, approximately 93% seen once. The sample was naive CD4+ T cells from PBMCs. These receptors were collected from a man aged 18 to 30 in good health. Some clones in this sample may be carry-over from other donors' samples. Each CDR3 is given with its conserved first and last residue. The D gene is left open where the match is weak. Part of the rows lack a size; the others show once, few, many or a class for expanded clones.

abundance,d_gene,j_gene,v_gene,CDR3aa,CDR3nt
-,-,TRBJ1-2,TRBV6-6,CASSSDNYGYTF,TGTGCCAGCAGTTCTGACAACTATGGCTACACCTTC
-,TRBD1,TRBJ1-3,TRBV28,CASRYTGGSGNTIYF,TGTGCCAGCAGATACACAGGGGGCTCTGGAAACACCATATATTTT
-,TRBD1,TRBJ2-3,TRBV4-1,CASSQAFLGQGITDTQYF,TGCGCCAGCAGCCAAGCATTTCTAGGACAGGGGATCACAGATACGCAGTATTTT
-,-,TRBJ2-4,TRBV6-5,CASSYSLTRDVGIQYF,TGTGCCAGCAGTTACTCGTTAACTAGGGACGTGGGGATTCAGTACTTC
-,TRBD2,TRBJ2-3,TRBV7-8,CASSRRGTSGNTDTQYF,TGTGCCAGCAGCCGACGGGGGACTAGCGGGAACACAGATACGCAGTATTTT
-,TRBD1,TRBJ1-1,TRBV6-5,CASIPPGQSDAFF,TGTGCCAGCATCCCTCCGGGACAGAGTGACGCTTTCTTT
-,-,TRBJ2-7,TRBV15,CATRGAGNEQYF,TGTGCCACCAGGGGCGCTGGCAACGAGCAGTACTTC
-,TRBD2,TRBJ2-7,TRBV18,CATRGGLASEQYF,TGTGCCACCCGGGGGGGACTAGCCAGTGAGCAGTACTTC
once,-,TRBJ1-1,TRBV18,CATGRSNTEAFF,TGTGCCACCGGAAGGTCGAACACTGAAGCTTTCTTT
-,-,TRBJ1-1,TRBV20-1,CSARLTVEAFF,TGCAGTGCTAGACTTACAGTGGAAGCTTTCTTT
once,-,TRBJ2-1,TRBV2,CASLRGWNEQFF,TGTGCCAGCCTTCGGGGATGGAATGAGCAGTTCTTC
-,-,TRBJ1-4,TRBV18,CASSGRGQATNEKLFF,TGTGCCAGCTCAGGCAGGGGCCAGGCAACTAATGAAAAACTGTTTTTT
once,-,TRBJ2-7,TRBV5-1,CASSFTPEGRAYEQYF,TGCGCCAGCAGCTTTACCCCCGAGGGGAGAGCCTACGAGCAGTACTTC
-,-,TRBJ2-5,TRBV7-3,CASSWERGETQYF,TGTGCCAGCAGCTGGGAGCGCGGGGAGACCCAGTACTTC
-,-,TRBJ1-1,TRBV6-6,CASSYSQGGDTEAFF,TGTGCCAGCAGTTACTCACAGGGAGGGGACACTGAAGCTTTCTTT
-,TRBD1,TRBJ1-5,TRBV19,CATSDRRNQPQHF,TGTGCCACCTCGGACAGGCGGAATCAGCCCCAGCATTTT
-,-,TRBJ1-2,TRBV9,CASSVDGVIGGYTF,TGTGCCAGCAGCGTAGATGGAGTGATAGGTGGCTACACCTTC
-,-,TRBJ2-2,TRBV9,CASSVDVASGELFF,TGTGCCAGCAGCGTAGATGTAGCAAGCGGGGAGCTGTTTTTT
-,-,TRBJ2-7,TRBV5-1,CASSGGWPGVSYEQYF,TGCGCCAGCAGCGGGGGGTGGCCGGGAGTGTCCTACGAGCAGTACTTC
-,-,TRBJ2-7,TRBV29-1,CSVARSRGYEQYF,TGCAGCGTTGCCCGGTCGCGCGGGTACGAGCAGTACTTC
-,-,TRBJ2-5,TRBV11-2,CASSLYRGGFSETQYF,TGTGCCAGCAGCTTATATCGTGGGGGATTTTCAGAGACCCAGTACTTC
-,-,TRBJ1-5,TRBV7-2,CASSLELGRNQPQHF,TGTGCCAGCAGCTTAGAATTAGGGCGCAATCAGCCCCAGCATTTT
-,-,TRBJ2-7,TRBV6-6,CASSQGPQWIEQYF,TGTGCCAGCAGCCAGGGACCGCAGTGGATCGAGCAGTACTTC
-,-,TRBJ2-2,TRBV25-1,CASSNLIGGELFF,TGTGCCAGCAGTAATCTCATCGGGGGGGAGCTGTTTTTT
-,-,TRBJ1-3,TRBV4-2,CASSPSGPGNTIYF,TGTGCCAGCAGCCCCTCAGGTCCTGGAAACACCATATATTTT
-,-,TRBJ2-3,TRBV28,CASSLSRGIFPQYF,TGTGCCAGCAGTTTAAGCAGGGGAATCTTTCCGCAGTATTTT
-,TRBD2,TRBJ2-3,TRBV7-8,CASSLGLAGRDTQYF,TGTGCCAGCAGCTTAGGACTAGCGGGACGGGATACGCAGTATTTT
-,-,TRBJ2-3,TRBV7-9,CASSLNSRRTDTQYF,TGTGCCAGCAGCCTAAACTCTAGACGCACAGATACGCAGTATTTT
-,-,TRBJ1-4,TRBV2,CASSVSGINEKLFF,TGTGCCAGCAGTGTTTCGGGGATTAATGAAAAACTGTTTTTT
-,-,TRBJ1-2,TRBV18,CASSPSQGLFYGYTF,TGTGCCAGCTCACCATCGCAGGGACTTTTCTATGGCTACACCTTC
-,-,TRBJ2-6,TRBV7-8,CASTLHPLSGANVLTF,TGTGCCAGCACCCTCCACCCTCTCTCTGGGGCCAACGTCCTGACTTTC
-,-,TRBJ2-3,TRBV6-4,CASSVAGTDTQYF,TGTGCCAGCAGTGTTGCGGGGACAGATACGCAGTATTTT
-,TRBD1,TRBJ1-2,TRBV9,CASSQLGTAAAYGYTF,TGTGCCAGCAGCCAACTTGGGACAGCCGCCGCCTATGGCTACACCTTC
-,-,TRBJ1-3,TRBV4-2,CASSQEGSGENTIYF,TGTGCCAGCAGCCAAGAAGGCTCTGGGGAAAACACCATATATTTT
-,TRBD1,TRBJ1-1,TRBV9,CASSVAGGMNTEAFF,TGTGCCAGCAGCGTGGCAGGGGGTATGAACACTGAAGCTTTCTTT
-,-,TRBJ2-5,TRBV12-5,CASGLTGETQYF,TGTGCTAGTGGTTTGACGGGGGAGACCCAGTACTTC
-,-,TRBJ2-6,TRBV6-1,CASRPRVAGANVLTF,TGTGCCAGCAGGCCCAGGGTAGCTGGGGCCAACGTCCTGACTTTC
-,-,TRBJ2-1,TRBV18,CASSPSVTGAHEQFF,TGTGCCAGCTCACCTAGTGTAACGGGGGCCCATGAGCAGTTCTTC
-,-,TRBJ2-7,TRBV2,CASSESPGFSTYEQYF,TGTGCCAGCAGTGAATCTCCGGGTTTCTCCACCTACGAGCAGTACTTC
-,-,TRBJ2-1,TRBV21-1,CASSRAAGVCGNEQFF,TGTGCCAGCAGCAGAGCAGCGGGGGTATGTGGGAATGAGCAGTTCTTC
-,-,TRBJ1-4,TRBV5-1,CASSILGLDEKLFF,TGCGCCAGCAGTATCCTGGGTTTAGATGAAAAACTGTTTTTT
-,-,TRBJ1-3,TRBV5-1,CASSLREAKSSSGNTIYF,TGCGCCAGCAGCTTACGAGAAGCCAAAAGTAGCTCTGGAAACACCATATATTTT
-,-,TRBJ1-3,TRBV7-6,CASSRRRDTIYF,TGTGCCAGCAGCCGACGGAGAGACACCATATATTTT
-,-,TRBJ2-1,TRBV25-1,CAAGWDFSYNEQFF,TGTGCCGCCGGCTGGGACTTTTCCTACAATGAGCAGTTCTTC
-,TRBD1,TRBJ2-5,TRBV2,CASSAAGQGETQYF,TGTGCCAGCAGTGCGGCGGGACAGGGGGAGACCCAGTACTTC
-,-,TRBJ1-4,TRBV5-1,CASSLEGRRNEKLFF,TGCGCCAGCAGCTTGGAAGGACGGAGGAATGAAAAACTGTTTTTT
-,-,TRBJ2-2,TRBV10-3,CAARVKNTGELFF,TGTGCCGCCAGGGTTAAGAACACCGGGGAGCTGTTTTTT
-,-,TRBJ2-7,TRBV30,CAYDPGRSSYEQYF,TGTGCCTACGATCCGGGACGTAGCTCCTACGAGCAGTACTTC